Listed here are 28 T cell receptor beta chains from one sample, sequenced in a study of blood T cell repertoires in COVID-19. Repertoires were generated with immunoSEQ multiplex PCR, while TCRdb's copy carries only in-frame clones and drops some. This table holds some 250,000 clones, roughly nine tenths found once. The specimen was PBMCs or T cells enriched from blood (not recorded which). The receptors shown here come from a human donor in a cohort exposed to, infected with or recovered from COVID-19 (not recorded which). The donor label of this sample is uncertain.

This CDR3 is CASSRGQDTEAFF. As DNA, the CDR3 is TGTGCCAGCAGCAGGGGACAAGACACTGAAGCTTTCTTT. This sequence joins TRBV7-9 and TRBJ1-1, with D possibly matching TRBD1 (6 bases). Germline-derived CDR1 and CDR2 are SEHNR and FQNEAQ (reference sequence). The CDR3 spans 13 residues. Trimming removed 5 bases from V and 3 bases from J, with 10 bases in between.

CDR3 in DNA: TGTGCCAGCCCCGCGAGGGCGAACACTGAAGCTTTCTTT. Its protein is CASPARANTEAFF. The V gene is TRBV3-1 (or the pseudogene TRBV3-2), the J gene TRBJ1-1; D gene uncertain. The CDR3 covers 13 residues. V was shortened by 8 bases and J by 1 base, with 11 bases between the two germline ends. CDR1 and CDR2 from the germline V gene are LGHDT and YNNKEL (reference sequence).

The V call is TRBV9, the J call TRBJ2-1, with a weak D call TRBD2 (5 bases). The CDR3 length is 12 residues. The V end lost 4 bases, the J end lost 7 bases, and 9 bases lay between the germline ends. Germline-derived CDR1 and CDR2 are SGDLS and YYNGEE. CDR3 in DNA: TGTGCCAGCAGCTCCTGGGAGAATGAGCAGTTCTTC. Its protein product is CASSSWENEQFF.

The rearrangement links TRBV27 to TRBJ2-5; TRBD2 matches at 7 bases. Looked up from germline, CDR1 is MNHEY and CDR2 is SMNVEV (reference sequence). CDR3 size: 14 residues. The ends lost 6 bases at V and 5 bases at J; junction bases unmatched: 9. This CDR3 is CASSGRGWSETQYF. In DNA form, the CDR3 reads TGTGCCAGCAGCGGGCGGGGGTGGAGTGAGACCCAGTACTTC.

This sequence joins TRBV7-9 and TRBJ2-3, with 9 bases matching TRBD2. The trim removed 3 bases at V and 0 bases at J, leaving 7 bases unmatched. The CDR3 is made up of 17 amino acids. CDR1 and CDR2 from the germline V gene are SEHNR and FQNEAQ (reference sequence). CDR3 in DNA: TGTGCCAGCAGCTTGAGCGGGGGGTCCTCTAGCACAGATACGCAGTATTTT. It specifies CASSLSGGSSSTDTQYF.

The chain carries TRBV30 and TRBJ1-3; D is unclear. The CDR3 loop spans 13 amino acids. Trimming removed 0 bases at V and 4 bases at J, with 7 bases between. Germline-derived CDR1 and CDR2 are GTSNPN and SVGIG (reference sequence). CDR3 amino acids: CAWSVLGGNTIYF. The DNA of the CDR3 is TGTGCCTGGAGTGTACTAGGAGGAAACACCATATATTTT.

This sequence joins TRBV18 and TRBJ1-1; no clear D. Germline values: CDR1 KGHSH, CDR2 LQKENI. V lost 1 base and J lost 1, with 7 bases in between. This CDR3 has 14 residues. The CDR3 coding sequence is TGTGCCAGCTCACCACAATCACAGAACACTGAAGCTTTCTTT. It is translated as CASSPQSQNTEAFF.

The genes are TRBV3-1 (or the pseudogene TRBV3-2) and TRBJ2-3; 7 nucleotides match TRBD2. The germline V gene encodes CDR1 LGHDT and CDR2 YNNKEL (reference sequence). The CDR3 spans 14 residues. Losses at the gene ends were 5 bases for V and 6 bases for J; bases not matched to a gene: 8. DNA of the CDR3: TGTGCCAGCAGCTTCGGACTAGAAGCCGATACGCAGTATTTT. The encoded protein is CASSFGLEADTQYF.

This rearrangement joins TRBV7-8 to TRBJ1-5; 10 bases agree with TRBD1. From germline, CDR1 is SGHVS and CDR2 FQNEAQ. After removal of 1 base from V and 7 bases from J, the junction contained 4 bases not matched to a gene. CDR3 length equals 15 residues. The CDR3 coding sequence is TGTGCCAGCAGCTTAGGGGACAGGGGAGGACAGCCCCAGCATTTT. It specifies CASSLGDRGGQPQHF.

The chain joins TRBV24-1 to TRBJ2-1; 9 positions agree with TRBD2. The CDR3 has 18 amino acids. J gave up 0 bases and V 4 bases, and 9 bases lay outside the gene matches. CDR1 is KGHDR and CDR2 is SFDVKD in the germline V gene. The CDR3 sequence is CATSDPRASGDSYNEQFF. The DNA for the CDR3 is TGTGCCACCAGTGACCCTAGGGCTAGCGGGGACTCCTACAATGAGCAGTTCTTC.

The CDR3 spells CASSLSRLAGGPKNTGELFF. The CDR3 nucleotides read TGTGCCAGCAGTTTATCCCGACTAGCGGGGGGCCCAAAAAACACCGGGGAGCTGTTTTTT. The chain is built from TRBV27 and TRBJ2-2, with 13 bases lining up with TRBD2. The CDR3 has 20 amino acids. Germline assignment: CDR1 MNHEY and CDR2 SMNVEV (reference sequence). The V segment lost 0 bases and the J segment 2 bases; nucleotides outside the gene matches: 9.

The chain carries TRBV6-2 or TRBV6-3 and TRBJ2-1, with 9 bases that match TRBD2. Per the germline V gene, CDR1 is MNHEY and CDR2 is SVGEGT. The V and J ends lost 0 bases and 5 bases, in that order; junction bases with no gene match: 5. The CDR3 contains 16 residues. The chain's CDR3 is CASSYSALAGNNEQFF. The CDR3 coding sequence is TGTGCCAGCAGTTACTCGGCGCTAGCGGGGAACAATGAGCAGTTCTTC.

The chain combines TRBV5-1 with TRBJ2-1, with TRBD1 matching over 7 bases. The germline V gene has CDR1 SGHRS and CDR2 YFSETQ. The V segment lost 4 bases and the J segment 5 bases; nucleotides outside the gene matches: 6. The CDR3 has 14 amino acids. The CDR3: CASSLGTANNEQFF. CDR3 coding DNA: TGCGCCAGCAGCCTAGGGACAGCCAACAATGAGCAGTTCTTC.

The chain employs TRBV5-4 and TRBJ2-5, with D tentatively TRBD2 (5 bases). The CDR3 has 14 amino acids. In germline, CDR1 is SGHNT, CDR2 YYREEE (reference sequence). The V and J ends lost 4 bases and 4 bases respectively, with 14 bases between them. CDR3: CASSPRSGLETQYF. The CDR3 coding sequence is TGTGCCAGCAGCCCCCGGAGCGGACTAGAGACCCAGTACTTC.

CDR3 in amino acids: CARSLRLASYNEQFF. The CDR3 DNA sequence: TGTGCCAGAAGCTTGAGACTAGCGTCCTACAATGAGCAGTTCTTC. This chain connects TRBV5-3 to TRBJ2-1, with 8 bases matching TRBD2. TRBV5-3 has ORF status, its function being uncertain. Germline trimming cut 1 base from V and 1 base from J; bases unmatched to any gene: 1. This CDR3 is built from 15 residues.

The chain has TRBV9 and TRBJ1-6; D is perhaps TRBD1 (6 bases). The length of the CDR3 is 14 residues. The germline gives CDR1 SGDLS, CDR2 YYNGEE. V lost 2 bases and J lost 14, with 17 bases in between. For the CDR3, the DNA is TGTGCCAGCAGCGTCGGGGACACAGACAACACCCTCCACTTT. Protein product: CASSVGDTDNTLHF.

V gene TRBV5-1 combines with J gene TRBJ1-5; 11 nucleotides agree with TRBD1. In germline, CDR1 is SGHRS, CDR2 YFSETQ. This CDR3 is built from 14 residues. J gave up 6 bases and V 4 bases, and 3 bases lay outside the gene matches. The CDR3 loop is CASSAGQGGQPQHF. DNA for the CDR3: TGCGCCAGCAGCGCGGGACAGGGGGGTCAGCCCCAGCATTTT.

V and J are TRBV19 and TRBJ2-6; tentatively, D is TRBD2 (6 bases). Trimming pared 4 bases from V and 0 bases from J, leaving 16 bases between. CDR3 length: 18 amino acids. Germline-derived CDR1 and CDR2 are LNHDA and SQIVND (reference sequence). CDR3 loop: CASSTPGDARSGANVLTF. The DNA for the CDR3 is TGTGCCAGTAGTACCCCGGGGGACGCCCGCTCTGGGGCCAACGTCCTGACTTTC.

This chain joins TRBV19 and TRBJ1-3, with unresolved D. The CDR3 runs 14 residues. V was shortened by 3 bases and J by 0 bases, with 6 bases between the two germline ends. Germline-derived CDR1 and CDR2 are LNHDA and SQIVND (reference sequence). The CDR3 spells CASSIGHSGNTIYF. CDR3 nucleotide sequence: TGTGCCAGTAGTATTGGGCACTCTGGAAACACCATATATTTT.

The chain employs TRBV6-2 or TRBV6-3 and TRBJ1-5; the D gene is possibly TRBD1 (6 bases). V lost 0 bases to trimming and J lost 2 bases, with 14 bases between them. The CDR3 extends over 17 amino acids. In germline, CDR1 is MNHEY, CDR2 SVGEGT. The CDR3 loop is CASSYSKTRQGNQPQHF. The DNA for the CDR3 is TGTGCCAGCAGTTACTCCAAAACCAGACAGGGCAATCAGCCCCAGCATTTT.

The chain carries TRBV19 and TRBJ2-2, with 14 bases identical to TRBD2. The V gene's germline CDR1 is LNHDA and CDR2 SQIVND (reference sequence). The CDR3 has 17 residues. The junction had 7 bases not matched to a gene; V was cut back by 3 bases and J by 7 bases. The CDR3 bases are TGTGCCAGTAGTATCCTGACTAGCGGGGGGGCCAGCGGGGAGCTGTTTTTT. This translates into CASSILTSGGASGELFF.

The chain couples TRBV14 to TRBJ1-2, with TRBD1 matching 9 bases. Germline-derived CDR1 and CDR2 are SGHDN and FVKESK. The CDR3 has 15 residues. V lost 4 bases to trimming and J lost 5 bases; unmatched junction nucleotides: 8. The chain's CDR3 is CASSLYRGRGYGYTF. CDR3 DNA: TGTGCCAGCAGCCTCTACAGGGGGCGCGGATATGGCTACACCTTC.

The V gene is TRBV6-6, the J gene TRBJ1-2; 9 bases match TRBD1. Losses at the gene ends were 7 bases for V and 6 bases for J; bases not matched to a gene: 15. The V gene's germline CDR1 is MNHNY and CDR2 SVGAGI (reference sequence). The CDR3 loop spans 16 amino acids. The CDR3 DNA sequence: TGTGCCAGCATTCAGGTGGGACAGGGTGGCCGAGATGGCTACACCTTC. It specifies CASIQVGQGGRDGYTF.

This clone was counted a few times. The chain links TRBV30 to TRBJ1-5; D may be TRBD1 (5 bases). The CDR3 is 14 amino acids. V shed 5 bases and J shed 1 base, with 12 bases lying between them. Germline assignment: CDR1 GTSNPN and CDR2 SVGIG (reference sequence). The CDR3 DNA reads as TGTGCCTGGGACCAGGGTCGCAGCAATCAGCCCCAGCATTTT. This codes for CAWDQGRSNQPQHF.

The genes are TRBV19 and TRBJ2-2, with a weak D call TRBD1 (5 bases). Trimming removed 6 bases at V and 3 bases at J, with 11 bases between. Germline V gene lookup returns CDR1 LNHDA and CDR2 SQIVND (reference sequence). There are 14 residues in the CDR3. CDR3 sequence reads: CASSPAGYTGELFF. As DNA, the CDR3 is TGTGCCAGTAGCCCTGCAGGGTACACCGGGGAGCTGTTTTTT.

The chain is built from TRBV10-1 and TRBJ1-1, with D unresolved. The CDR3 consists of 10 residues. Germline lookup yields CDR1 WNHNN and CDR2 SYGVQD (reference sequence). Trimming took off 8 bases at V and 4 bases at J, with 5 bases between the two ends. The CDR3, as DNA: TGCGCCAGCGGTAGCACTGAAGCTTTCTTT. Amino acid sequence: CASGSTEAFF.

Regarding this clone: Other DNA sequences in the same sample also yield this CDR3. The rearrangement links TRBV27 to TRBJ2-3; 9 nucleotides align to TRBD2. The V segment lost 4 bases and the J segment 1 base; nucleotides outside the gene matches: 3. The CDR3 runs 15 residues. CDR1 is MNHEY and CDR2 is SMNVEV in the germline V gene (reference sequence). The CDR3: CASSSLAGGTDTQYF. CDR3 DNA sequence: TGTGCCAGCAGTTCATTAGCGGGGGGCACAGATACGCAGTATTTT.

This clone was picked up one time. The chain couples TRBV7-9 to TRBJ2-6, with TRBD1 as a possible D gene (5 bases). Germline lookup yields CDR1 SEHNR and CDR2 FQNEAQ (reference sequence). Trimming took 1 base from V and 4 from J, leaving 20 bases between them. There are 19 residues in the CDR3. The CDR3 sequence: CASSLERRQPRGGANVLTF. In DNA form, the CDR3 reads TGTGCCAGCAGCTTAGAAAGACGACAGCCGAGAGGAGGGGCCAACGTCCTGACTTTC.